The rows below give T cell receptor beta chains drawn from one sample of a study of blood T cell repertoires in COVID-19. Profiling relied on immunoSEQ multiplex PCR, and the TCRdb table lists in-frame clones only, not all of them. The sample holds 120,000 to 150,000 clones; over 80% are singletons and the top ten take approximately 11%. Sample: peripheral blood. Receptors were obtained from a woman older than 75 with acute or convalescent COVID-19. CDR3s include the opening cysteine and the closing phenylalanine or tryptophan. Each record gives: D gene, V gene, clone size, J gene, CDR3 DNA, CDR3 protein. D genes are given only for firm matches. The size entry is marked missing in some rows and otherwise reads once, few, many or a size class.

TRBD1,TRBV5-1,-,TRBJ1-2,TGCGCCAGCAGCTTCGACAGGGGGGGACTCTATGGCTACACCTTC,CASSFDRGGLYGYTF
-,TRBV5-1,-,TRBJ1-2,TGCGCCAGCAGCTTGGAGAGGACAGACTATGGCTACACCTTC,CASSLERTDYGYTF
-,TRBV7-6,once,TRBJ2-2,TGTGCCAGCAGCTTAGTGGCAAGCACCGGGGAGCTGTTTTTT,CASSLVASTGELFF
TRBD1,TRBV30,-,TRBJ1-4,TGTGCCTGGAGTGTGGGGGGACAGTTTAATGAAAAACTGTTTTTT,CAWSVGGQFNEKLFF
-,TRBV4-1,-,TRBJ2-5,TGCGCCAGCAGCCAAGTAGGGGGGGTAGAGACCCAGTACTTC,CASSQVGGVETQYF
TRBD2,TRBV7-9,once,TRBJ2-3,TGTGCCAGCAGCTTAGCGCTAGGGAGGGCAGATACGCAGTATTTT,CASSLALGRADTQYF
TRBD1,TRBV4-2,-,TRBJ1-6,TGTGCCAGCAGCCAAGAGAGGACAGGGGAATCACCCCTCCACTTT,CASSQERTGESPLHF
TRBD1,TRBV9,-,TRBJ1-1,TGTGCCAGCGCCGGGACAGGGGAACGATCGGGCTTT,CASAGTGERSGF
-,TRBV21-1,-,TRBJ1-1,TGTGCCAGCAGCAAGAGGCCAGAAATGAACACTGAAGCTTTCTTT,CASSKRPEMNTEAFF
-,TRBV27,-,TRBJ1-5,TGTGCCAGCAGTCCCCTCCTCGCTCTAGGTCAGCCCCAGCATTTT,CASSPLLALGQPQHF
-,TRBV2,-,TRBJ1-2,TGTGCCAGCAGAGCAGACGGGAAGAAACCAAAGGGCTATGGCTACACCTTC,CASRADGKKPKGYGYTF
-,TRBV5-1,once,TRBJ1-2,TGCGCCAGCAGCCCGTCGGACAGTTCCCTTAACTATGGCTACACCTTC,CASSPSDSSLNYGYTF
TRBD1,TRBV6-5,once,TRBJ1-1,TGTGCCAGCAGCCGGCGGGACAGGGTGAACACTGAAGCTTTCTTT,CASSRRDRVNTEAFF
-,TRBV7-2,-,TRBJ1-2,TGTGCCAGCAGCTTAGAGACAGGTGTGGGCTACACCTTC,CASSLETGVGYTF
-,TRBV7-2,-,TRBJ2-7,TGTGCCAGCAGCATATTGGGCCAGGGCGAGCAGTACTTC,CASSILGQGEQYF
TRBD1,TRBV6-2/TRBV6-3,-,TRBJ1-2,TGTGCCAGCAGTTTGTACAGGGGCGGCTATGGCTACACCTTC,CASSLYRGGYGYTF
-,TRBV6-6,-,TRBJ1-2,TGTGCCAGCAGTTACCAGGGAACCTATGGCTACACCTTC,CASSYQGTYGYTF
-,TRBV5-1,once,TRBJ2-2,TGCGCCAGCAGATCCCTCAGGGGCACCGGGGAGCTGTTTTTT,CASRSLRGTGELFF
TRBD1,TRBV6-1,once,TRBJ2-5,TGTGCCAGCAGTGGACAGGGGGAAGAGACCCAGTACTTC,CASSGQGEETQYF
-,TRBV9,-,TRBJ1-4,TGTGCCAGCAGCGGCGGGAGTGCAACTAATGAAAAACTGTTTTTT,CASSGGSATNEKLFF
-,TRBV19,few,TRBJ1-4,TGTGCCAGTAAAGAACAGACAACTAATGAAAAACTGTTTTTT,CASKEQTTNEKLFF
-,TRBV7-8,-,TRBJ1-5,TGTGCCAGCAGCTTAGGGCGGAATTACAATCAGCCCCAGCATTTT,CASSLGRNYNQPQHF
TRBD1,TRBV18,-,TRBJ1-2,TGTGCCAGCTCCTCCGAGACAGGGTTCTACTATGGCTACACCTTC,CASSSETGFYYGYTF
-,TRBV28,-,TRBJ1-2,TGTGCCAGCAGTTTCCCACGAGGAGCGAACTATGGCTACACCTTC,CASSFPRGANYGYTF
TRBD2,TRBV6-5,-,TRBJ2-5,TGTGCCAGCAGACGAGGACTAGCGAAAGAGACCCAGTACTTC,CASRRGLAKETQYF
-,TRBV6-1,-,TRBJ2-3,TGTGCCAGCAGTGGGGGCGTTAGGACAACGGATGGAGATACGCAGTATTTT,CASSGGVRTTDGDTQYF
-,TRBV7-8,-,TRBJ1-5,TGTGCCAGCAGCTTAATGAATAGGGGGACCGGGGGGCAGCCCCAGCATTTT,CASSLMNRGTGGQPQHF
-,TRBV5-4,-,TRBJ1-1,TGTGCCAGCAGCTTTGGGGGGGCGTTGAACACTGAAGCTTTCTTT,CASSFGGALNTEAFF
-,TRBV30,-,TRBJ1-2,TGTGCCTGGAGTGAGAGTTTCTATGGCTACACCTTC,CAWSESFYGYTF
TRBD2,TRBV19,-,TRBJ2-5,TGTGCCACCGAACGTGGCGGGGGTAAGGGGACCCAGTACTTC,CATERGGGKGTQYF
TRBD1,TRBV5-4,-,TRBJ2-5,TGTGCCAGCAGCTTGACAGGGGAAGAGACCCAGTACTTC,CASSLTGEETQYF
-,TRBV6-5,-,TRBJ1-6,TGTGCCAGCAGTTCCGACATGCTTTATTCACCCCTCCACTTT,CASSSDMLYSPLHF
TRBD1,TRBV5-1,-,TRBJ1-4,TGCGCCAGCAGCTTGGTGGGACAGGGTAATGAAAAACTGTTTTTT,CASSLVGQGNEKLFF
-,TRBV15,few,TRBJ1-2,TGTGCCACCAGCAGAGTGGGCGGGCCCGGTGGCTACACCTTC,CATSRVGGPGGYTF
TRBD2,TRBV7-9,-,TRBJ2-2,TGTGCCAGCAGCCGCACTAGCGGGGGGGCCCCCGGGGAGCTGTTTTTT,CASSRTSGGAPGELFF
-,TRBV6-2/TRBV6-3,-,TRBJ1-2,TGTGCCAGCAGTCCCGCGGGCTGGTATGGCTACACCTTC,CASSPAGWYGYTF
TRBD1,TRBV18,-,TRBJ1-1,TGTGCCAGCTCACTGATACAGGGGACGAACACTGAAGCTTTCTTT,CASSLIQGTNTEAFF
TRBD1,TRBV6-1,-,TRBJ2-7,TGTGCCAGCAGTGAAGTGGGACAGGGTTACGAGCAGTACTTC,CASSEVGQGYEQYF
TRBD1,TRBV5-1,-,TRBJ1-1,TGCGCCAGCAGCCGCCTGGGACAGGGAGTAGGGAACACTGAAGCTTTCTTT,CASSRLGQGVGNTEAFF
-,TRBV4-2,-,TRBJ2-2,TGTGCCAGCAGCTATCAGACAGGCTCGAACACCGGGGAGCTGTTTTTT,CASSYQTGSNTGELFF
TRBD1,TRBV6-5,once,TRBJ1-5,TGTGCCAGCAGTTATTCCCGACAGGGCGGTCAGCCCCAGCATTTT,CASSYSRQGGQPQHF
TRBD1,TRBV19,-,TRBJ1-1,TGTGCCAGTAGTAACCTCCACAGGGGGATGAACACTGAAGCTTTCTTT,CASSNLHRGMNTEAFF
-,TRBV7-3,-,TRBJ2-5,TGTGCCAGCAGCCCCGCCAGGGGCGGGCAAGAGACCCAGTACTTC,CASSPARGGQETQYF
-,TRBV2,-,TRBJ1-4,TGTGCCAGCAGACGAGGGTCTGGAGAAAAACTGTTTTTT,CASRRGSGEKLFF
-,TRBV11-1,-,TRBJ1-6,TGTGCCAGCAGCTCGGGACTCGGCGATTCACCCCTCCACTTT,CASSSGLGDSPLHF
-,TRBV5-1,-,TRBJ1-1,TGCGCCAGCAGCTATGAGAGTGGAGCCTTGAACACTGAAGCTTTCTTT,CASSYESGALNTEAFF
-,TRBV27,-,TRBJ1-1,TGTGCCAGCAGTCCCAGGACAGCTCCCGGGAACACTGAAGCTTTCTTT,CASSPRTAPGNTEAFF
TRBD1,TRBV5-4,-,TRBJ1-2,TGTGCCAGCAGCTTGTATACAGGGGACTATGGCTACACCTTC,CASSLYTGDYGYTF
-,TRBV4-3,-,TRBJ1-3,TGCGCCAGCAGCCAAGAGGAGGGCAGCAGTAACACCATATATTTT,CASSQEEGSSNTIYF
-,TRBV6-5,-,TRBJ1-1,TGTGCCAGCAGGCTATTCCCGAACACTGAAGCTTTCTTT,CASRLFPNTEAFF
TRBD2,TRBV5-1,-,TRBJ2-1,TGCGCCAGCAGCTTAGCGGGGGGGCCGGGCAATGAGCAGTTCTTC,CASSLAGGPGNEQFF